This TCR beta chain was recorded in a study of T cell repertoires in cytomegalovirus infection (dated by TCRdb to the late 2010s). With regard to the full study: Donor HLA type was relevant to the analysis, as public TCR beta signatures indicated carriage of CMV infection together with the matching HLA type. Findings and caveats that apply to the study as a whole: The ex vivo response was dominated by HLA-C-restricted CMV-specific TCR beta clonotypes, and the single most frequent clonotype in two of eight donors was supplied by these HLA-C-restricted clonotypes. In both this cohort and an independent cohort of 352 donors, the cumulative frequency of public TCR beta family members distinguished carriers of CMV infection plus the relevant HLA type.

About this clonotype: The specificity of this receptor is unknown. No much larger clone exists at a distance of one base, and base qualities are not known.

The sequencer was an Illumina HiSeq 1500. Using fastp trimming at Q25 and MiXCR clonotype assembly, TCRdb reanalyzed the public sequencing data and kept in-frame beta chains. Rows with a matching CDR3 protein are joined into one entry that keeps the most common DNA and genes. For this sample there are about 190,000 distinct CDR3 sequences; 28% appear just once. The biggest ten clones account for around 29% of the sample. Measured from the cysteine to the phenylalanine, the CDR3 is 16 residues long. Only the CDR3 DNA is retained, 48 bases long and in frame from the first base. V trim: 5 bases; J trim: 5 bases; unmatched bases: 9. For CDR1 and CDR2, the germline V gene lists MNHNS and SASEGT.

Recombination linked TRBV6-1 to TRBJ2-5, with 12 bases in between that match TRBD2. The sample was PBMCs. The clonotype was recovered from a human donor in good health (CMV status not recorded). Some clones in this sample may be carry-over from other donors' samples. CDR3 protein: CASSSLLAGGLETQYF. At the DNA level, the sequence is TGTGCCAGCAGTTCGTTACTAGCGGGGGGCCTGGAGACCCAGTACTTC.